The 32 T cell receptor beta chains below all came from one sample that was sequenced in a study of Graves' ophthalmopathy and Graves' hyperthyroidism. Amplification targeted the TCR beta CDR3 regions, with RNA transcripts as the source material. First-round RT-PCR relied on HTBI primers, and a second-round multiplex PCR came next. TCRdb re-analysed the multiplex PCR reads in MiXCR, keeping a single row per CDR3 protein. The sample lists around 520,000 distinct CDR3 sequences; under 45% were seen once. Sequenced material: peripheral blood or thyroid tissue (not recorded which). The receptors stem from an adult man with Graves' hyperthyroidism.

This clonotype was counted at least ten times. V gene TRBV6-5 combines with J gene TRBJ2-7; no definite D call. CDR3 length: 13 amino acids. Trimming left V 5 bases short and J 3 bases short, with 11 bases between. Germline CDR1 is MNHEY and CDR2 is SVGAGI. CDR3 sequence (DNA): TGTGCCAGCAGTGAAGTTATGCTCTACGAGCAGTACTTC. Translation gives CASSEVMLYEQYF.

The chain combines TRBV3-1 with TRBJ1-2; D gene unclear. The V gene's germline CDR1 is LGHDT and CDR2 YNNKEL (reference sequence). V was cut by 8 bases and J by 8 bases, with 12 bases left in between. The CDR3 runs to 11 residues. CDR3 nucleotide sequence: TGTGCCAGCGGCGGGAATCGCGGCTACACCTTC. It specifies CASGGNRGYTF. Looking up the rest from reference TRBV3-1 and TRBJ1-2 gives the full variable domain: DTAVSQTPKYLVTQMGNDKSIKCEQNLGHDTMYWYKQDSKKFLKIMFSYNNKELIINETVPNRFSPKSPDKAHLNLHINSLELGDSAVYFCASGGNRGYTFGSGTRLTVV.

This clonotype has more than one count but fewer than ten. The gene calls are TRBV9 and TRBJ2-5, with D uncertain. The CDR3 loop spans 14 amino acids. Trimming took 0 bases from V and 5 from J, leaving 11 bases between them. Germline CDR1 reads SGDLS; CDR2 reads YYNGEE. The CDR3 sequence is CASSVEDRAETQYF. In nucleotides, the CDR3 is TGTGCCAGCAGCGTAGAAGATAGGGCGGAGACCCAGTACTTC. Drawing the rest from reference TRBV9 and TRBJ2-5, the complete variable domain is DSGVTQTPKHLITATGQRVTLRCSPRSGDLSVYWYQQSLDQGLQFLIQYYNGEERAKGNILERFSAQQFPDLHSELNLSSLELGDSALYFCASSVEDRAETQYFGPGTRLLVL.

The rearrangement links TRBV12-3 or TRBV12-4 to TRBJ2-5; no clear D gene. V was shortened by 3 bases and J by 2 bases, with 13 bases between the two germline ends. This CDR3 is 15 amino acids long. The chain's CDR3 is CASSFFLGIQETQYF. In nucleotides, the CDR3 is TGTGCCAGCAGTTTTTTTCTAGGGATACAAGAGACCCAGTACTTC.

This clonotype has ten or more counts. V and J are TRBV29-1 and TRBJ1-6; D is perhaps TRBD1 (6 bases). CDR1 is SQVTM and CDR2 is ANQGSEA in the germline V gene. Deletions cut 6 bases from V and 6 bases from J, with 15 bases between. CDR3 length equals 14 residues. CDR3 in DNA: TGCAGCGTGTCTTTACGGGGGCCTAATTCACCCCTCCACTTT. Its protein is CSVSLRGPNSPLHF.

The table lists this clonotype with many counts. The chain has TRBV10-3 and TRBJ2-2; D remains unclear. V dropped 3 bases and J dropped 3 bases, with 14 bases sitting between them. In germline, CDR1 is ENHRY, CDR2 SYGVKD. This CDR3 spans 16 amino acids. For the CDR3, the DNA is TGTGCCATCAGTGATTTAGTCGGTTCCGACACCGGGGAGCTGTTTTTT. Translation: CAISDLVGSDTGELFF.

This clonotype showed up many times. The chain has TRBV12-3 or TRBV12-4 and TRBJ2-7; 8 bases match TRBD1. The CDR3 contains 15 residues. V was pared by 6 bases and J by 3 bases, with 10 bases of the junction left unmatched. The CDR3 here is CASSRPGQALYEQYF. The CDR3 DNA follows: TGTGCCAGCAGCCGACCGGGACAGGCGCTCTACGAGCAGTACTTC.

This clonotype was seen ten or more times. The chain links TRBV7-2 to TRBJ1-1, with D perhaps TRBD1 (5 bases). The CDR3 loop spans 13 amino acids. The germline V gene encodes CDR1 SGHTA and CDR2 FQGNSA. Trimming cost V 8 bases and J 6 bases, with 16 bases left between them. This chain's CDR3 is CASHGTHGAEAFF. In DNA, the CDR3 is TGTGCCAGCCACGGGACGCATGGCGCTGAAGCTTTCTTT.

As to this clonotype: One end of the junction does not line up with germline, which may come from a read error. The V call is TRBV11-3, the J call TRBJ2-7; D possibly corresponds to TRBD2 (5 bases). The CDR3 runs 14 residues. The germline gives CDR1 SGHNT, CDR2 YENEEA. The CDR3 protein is CTSGLVGATYEQYF. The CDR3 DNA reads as TGTACCAGCGGCTTGGTGGGAGCGACCTACGAGCAGTACTTC.

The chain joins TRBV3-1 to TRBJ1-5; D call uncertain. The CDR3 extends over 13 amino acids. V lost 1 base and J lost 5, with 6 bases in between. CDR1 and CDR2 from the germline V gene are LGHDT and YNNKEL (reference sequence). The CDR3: CASSQVEDQPQHF. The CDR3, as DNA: TGTGCCAGCAGCCAAGTGGAAGATCAGCCCCAGCATTTT.

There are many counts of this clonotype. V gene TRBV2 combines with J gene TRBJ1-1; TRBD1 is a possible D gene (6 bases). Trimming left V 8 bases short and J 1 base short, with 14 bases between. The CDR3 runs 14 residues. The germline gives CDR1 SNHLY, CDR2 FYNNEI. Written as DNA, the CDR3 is TGTGCCAGCGGGGGAGGCAGGGGGAACACTGAAGCTTTCTTT. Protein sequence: CASGGGRGNTEAFF.

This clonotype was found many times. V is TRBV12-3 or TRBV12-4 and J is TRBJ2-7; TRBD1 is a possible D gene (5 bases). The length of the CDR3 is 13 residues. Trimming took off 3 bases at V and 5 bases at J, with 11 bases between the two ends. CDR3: CASSFLGANEQYF. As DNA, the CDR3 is TGTGCCAGCAGTTTCCTAGGGGCTAACGAGCAGTACTTC.

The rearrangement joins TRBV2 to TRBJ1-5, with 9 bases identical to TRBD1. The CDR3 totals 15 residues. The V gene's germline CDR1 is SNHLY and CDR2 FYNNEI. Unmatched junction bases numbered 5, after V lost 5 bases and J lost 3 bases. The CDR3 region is CASSPGQGPNQPQHF. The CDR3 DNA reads TGTGCCAGCAGTCCAGGACAGGGGCCCAATCAGCCCCAGCATTTT.

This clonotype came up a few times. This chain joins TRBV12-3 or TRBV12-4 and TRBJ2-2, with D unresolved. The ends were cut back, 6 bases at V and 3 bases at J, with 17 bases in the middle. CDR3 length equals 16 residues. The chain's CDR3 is CASSQMMGLDTGELFF. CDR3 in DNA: TGTGCCAGCAGCCAAATGATGGGTCTCGACACCGGGGAGCTGTTTTTT.

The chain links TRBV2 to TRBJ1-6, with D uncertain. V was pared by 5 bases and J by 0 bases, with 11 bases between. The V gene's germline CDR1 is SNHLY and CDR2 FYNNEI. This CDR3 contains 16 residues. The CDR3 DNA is TGTGCCAGCAGTACAACAGCCAGCTCCTATAATTCACCCCTCCACTTT. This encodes CASSTTASSYNSPLHF.

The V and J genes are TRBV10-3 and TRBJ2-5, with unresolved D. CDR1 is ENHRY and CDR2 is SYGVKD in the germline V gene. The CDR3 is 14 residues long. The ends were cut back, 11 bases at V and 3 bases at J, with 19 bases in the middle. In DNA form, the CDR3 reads TGTGCCTGGAGTGTAGGCAGGTCCAAAGAGACCCAGTACTTC. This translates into CAWSVGRSKETQYF.

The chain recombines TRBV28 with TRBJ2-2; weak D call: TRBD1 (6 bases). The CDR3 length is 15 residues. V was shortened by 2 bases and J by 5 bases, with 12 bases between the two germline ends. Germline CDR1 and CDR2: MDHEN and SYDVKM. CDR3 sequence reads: CASSLTTGRTGELFF. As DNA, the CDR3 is TGTGCCAGCAGTTTAACAACAGGGCGTACCGGGGAGCTGTTTTTT.

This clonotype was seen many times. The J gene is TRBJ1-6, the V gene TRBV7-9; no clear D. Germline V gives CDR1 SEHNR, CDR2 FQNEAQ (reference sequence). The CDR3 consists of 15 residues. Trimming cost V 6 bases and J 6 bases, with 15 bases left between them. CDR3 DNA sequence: TGTGCCAGCAGAGAGTTATCCTTTGGTAATTCACCCCTCCACTTT. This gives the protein CASRELSFGNSPLHF.

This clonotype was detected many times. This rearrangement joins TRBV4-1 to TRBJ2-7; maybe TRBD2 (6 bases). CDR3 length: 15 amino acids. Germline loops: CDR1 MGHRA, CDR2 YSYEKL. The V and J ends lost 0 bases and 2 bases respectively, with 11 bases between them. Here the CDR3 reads CASSQDRGNPYEQYF. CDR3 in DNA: TGCGCCAGCAGCCAAGACCGGGGGAATCCCTACGAGCAGTACTTC.

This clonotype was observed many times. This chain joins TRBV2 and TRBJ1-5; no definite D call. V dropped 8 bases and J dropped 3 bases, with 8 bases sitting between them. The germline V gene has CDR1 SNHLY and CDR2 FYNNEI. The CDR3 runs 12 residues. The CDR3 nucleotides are TGTGCCAGCTGTAATTCCAATCAGCCCCAGCATTTT. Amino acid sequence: CASCNSNQPQHF.

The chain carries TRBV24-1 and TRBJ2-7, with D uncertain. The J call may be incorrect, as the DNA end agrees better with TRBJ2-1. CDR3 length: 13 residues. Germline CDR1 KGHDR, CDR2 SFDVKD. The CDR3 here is CATSVGDLDEQFF. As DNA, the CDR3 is TGTGCCACCAGTGTTGGGGATTTGGATGAGCAGTTCTTC.

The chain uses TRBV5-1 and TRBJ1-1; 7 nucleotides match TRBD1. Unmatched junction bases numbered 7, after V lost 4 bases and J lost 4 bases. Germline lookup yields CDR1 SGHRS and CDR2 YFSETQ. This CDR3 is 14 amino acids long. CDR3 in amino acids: CASSTIPGGTEAFF. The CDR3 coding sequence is TGCGCCAGCAGCACCATTCCAGGGGGCACTGAAGCTTTCTTT.

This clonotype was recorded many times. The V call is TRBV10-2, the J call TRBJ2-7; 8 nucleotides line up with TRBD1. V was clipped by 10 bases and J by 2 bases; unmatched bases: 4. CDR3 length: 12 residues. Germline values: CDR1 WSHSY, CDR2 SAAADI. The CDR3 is CATGQGPYEQYF. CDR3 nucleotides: TGCGCCACAGGACAGGGTCCCTACGAGCAGTACTTC.

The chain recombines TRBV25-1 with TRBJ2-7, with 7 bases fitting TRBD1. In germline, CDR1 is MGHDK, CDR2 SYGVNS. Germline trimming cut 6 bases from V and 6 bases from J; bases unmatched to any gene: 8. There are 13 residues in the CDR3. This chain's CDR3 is CASRADRAGEQYF. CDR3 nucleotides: TGTGCCAGCAGAGCTGACAGGGCGGGCGAGCAGTACTTC.

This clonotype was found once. The CDR3 sequence: CSVETSGYSYNEQFF. The CDR3 region has the DNA TGCAGCGTTGAAACTAGCGGGTACTCCTACAATGAGCAGTTCTTC. The rearrangement uses TRBV29-1 and TRBJ2-1; 9 bases line up with TRBD2. The length of the CDR3 is 15 residues. The germline gives CDR1 SQVTM, CDR2 ANQGSEA. V was clipped by 2 bases and J by 0 bases; unmatched bases: 2.

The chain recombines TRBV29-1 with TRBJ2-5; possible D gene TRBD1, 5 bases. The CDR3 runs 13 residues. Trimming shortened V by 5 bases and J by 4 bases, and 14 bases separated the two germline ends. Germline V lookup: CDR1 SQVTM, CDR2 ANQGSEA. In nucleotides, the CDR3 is TGCAGCGTTAGTACAGGAAATCCAGAGACCCAGTACTTC. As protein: CSVSTGNPETQYF.

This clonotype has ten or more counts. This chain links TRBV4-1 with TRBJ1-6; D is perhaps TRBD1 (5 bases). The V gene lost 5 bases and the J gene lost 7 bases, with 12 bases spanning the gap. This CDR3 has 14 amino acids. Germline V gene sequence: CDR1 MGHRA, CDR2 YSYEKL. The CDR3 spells CASSDSALNSPLHF. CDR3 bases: TGCGCCAGCAGCGACAGCGCTTTAAATTCACCCCTCCACTTT.

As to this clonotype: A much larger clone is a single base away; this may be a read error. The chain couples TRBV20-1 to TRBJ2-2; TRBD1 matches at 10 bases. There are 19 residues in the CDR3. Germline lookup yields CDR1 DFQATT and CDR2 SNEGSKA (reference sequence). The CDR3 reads CSARKTGGLNTTNTGGLFF. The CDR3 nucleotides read TGCAGTGCTAGGAAGACAGGGGGCCTGAACACCACGAACACCGGGGGGCTGTTTTTT.

CDR3: CASSLLGGSGGNTIYF. CDR3 DNA: TGTGCCAGCAGCTTACTGGGGGGCAGCGGTGGAAACACCATATATTTT. V is TRBV7-9 and J is TRBJ1-3; tentative D call: TRBD1 (6 bases). The CDR3 contains 16 residues. The germline CDR1 and CDR2 sequences are SEHNR and FQNEAQ (reference sequence). V was pared by 2 bases and J by 3 bases, with 14 bases between.

The CDR3 DNA is TGCAGCTTGCGACAGGGGCTGGGTTACGGGGAGCTGTTTTTT. It translates to CSLRQGLGYGELFF. The chain joins TRBV29-1 to TRBJ2-2; TRBD1 aligns across 8 bases. This CDR3 has 14 amino acids. Germline V gene data show CDR1 as SQVTM and CDR2 as ANQGSEA. Trimming cost V 8 bases and J 7 bases; bases outside gene matches: 12.

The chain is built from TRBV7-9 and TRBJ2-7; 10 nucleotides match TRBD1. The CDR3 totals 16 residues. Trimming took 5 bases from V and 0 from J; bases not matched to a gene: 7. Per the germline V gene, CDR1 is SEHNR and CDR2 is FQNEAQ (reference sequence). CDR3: CASSPPGTGDSYEQYF. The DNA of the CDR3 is TGTGCCAGCAGCCCCCCCGGGACAGGGGACTCCTACGAGCAGTACTTC.

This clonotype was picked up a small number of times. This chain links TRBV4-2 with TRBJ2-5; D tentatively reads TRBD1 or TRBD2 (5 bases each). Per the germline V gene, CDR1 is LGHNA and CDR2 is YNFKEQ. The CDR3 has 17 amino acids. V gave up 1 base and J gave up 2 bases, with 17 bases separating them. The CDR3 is CASSQVDVGVRQETQYF. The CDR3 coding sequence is TGTGCCAGCAGCCAAGTGGATGTGGGGGTTAGGCAAGAGACCCAGTACTTC.